A selection of T cell receptor beta chains follows, all from one sample in a study of blood T cell repertoires in COVID-19. Clones were read by immunoSEQ multiplex PCR, and TCRdb kept only the in-frame ones, dropping some. The profile shows over 150,000 clones, more than 75% of them singletons. Sequencing was done on a sample of peripheral blood. Receptors originate from a man in his fifties who had recovered from COVID-19. Both conserved end residues are part of each CDR3. Fields, in order: D gene, clone size, J gene, V gene, CDR3 DNA, CDR3 protein. The D gene is left open where the match is weak. Expanded clones get a size class; other rows say once, few or many, or leave the size out.

>-|few|TRBJ1-6|TRBV4-3
TGCGCCAGCAGCCAAGTCGGGGTTTCTCCCCTCCACTTT
CASSQVGVSPLHF
>TRBD2|-|TRBJ2-1|TRBV10-3
TGTGCCATCAGTACTAGCGGGAGAGGTGAGCAGTTCTTC
CAISTSGRGEQFF
>TRBD1|-|TRBJ1-2|TRBV5-1
TGCGCCAGCAGCTCGACAGGGTTTGGCTACACCTTC
CASSSTGFGYTF
>TRBD2|-|TRBJ2-5|TRBV5-1
TGCGCCAGCAGTTTCGATGGACTAGCGGGGGCGAGGGAGACCCAGTACTTC
CASSFDGLAGARETQYF
>-|-|TRBJ2-7|TRBV7-3
TGTGCCAGCAGCTTAACGTGCGGATTCTCGACCTACGAGCAGTACTTC
CASSLTCGFSTYEQYF
>TRBD1|-|TRBJ2-3|TRBV6-5
TGTGCCAGCACGGACAGGGGGCGAGATACGCAGTATTTT
CASTDRGRDTQYF
>-|-|TRBJ1-6|TRBV19
TGTGCCAGTAGTACGCCTCCGAGGAGCTCCTATAATTCACCCCTCCACTTT
CASSTPPRSSYNSPLHF
>-|-|TRBJ1-1|TRBV29-1
TGCAGCGTTGGCCTCGGGACACGTAACACTGAAGCTTTCTTT
CSVGLGTRNTEAFF
>TRBD2|-|TRBJ2-3|TRBV3-1/TRBV3-2
TGTGCCAGCAGCCCCCGACGGACTAGCGTAGATACGCAGTATTTT
CASSPRRTSVDTQYF
>TRBD2|-|TRBJ2-3|TRBV5-1
TGCGCCAGCAAGCCCCCGGGCGGGAGGAGCACAGATACGCAGTATTTT
CASKPPGGRSTDTQYF
>TRBD1|-|TRBJ1-5|TRBV3-1/TRBV3-2
TGTGCCAGCAGCGCGGACAGGGGACCCTATCAGCCCCAGCATTTT
CASSADRGPYQPQHF
>-|-|TRBJ2-1|TRBV19
TGTGCCAGTCCCTCAGACAGGCCAATCTCCTACAATGAGCAGTTCTTC
CASPSDRPISYNEQFF
>-|once|TRBJ1-3|TRBV19
TGTGCCAGTAGTGGCGGAGGATCTGGAAACACCATATATTTT
CASSGGGSGNTIYF
>-|-|TRBJ2-5|TRBV21-1
TGTGCCAGTGGACTAGCGGGGTTGGAGACCCAGTACTTC
CASGLAGLETQYF
>TRBD1|once|TRBJ1-5|TRBV29-1
TGCAGTGTTACAGGGGTCAATCAGCCCCAGCATTTT
CSVTGVNQPQHF
>TRBD2|-|TRBJ2-4|TRBV19
TGTGCCAGTAGTTGGGCCTTAGGACTAGCGGGGGGTAAAAACATTCAGTACTTC
CASSWALGLAGGKNIQYF